Below, 4 T cell receptor beta chains from the same sample are listed, as sequenced in a study of blood T cell repertoires in COVID-19. The table came from immunoSEQ multiplex PCR; TCRdb's copy has only in-frame clones and leaves some out. The sample lists about 100,000 clones; just under 95% were seen once. Specimen: peripheral blood. These receptors originate from an older man with acute or convalescent COVID-19.

The chain links TRBV7-8 to TRBJ2-2, with 9 bases matching TRBD1. This CDR3 region has 16 residues. Germline-derived CDR1 and CDR2 are SGHVS and FQNEAQ. V dropped 1 base and J dropped 4; count of bases not matched to a gene: 4. The CDR3 bases are TGTGCCAGCAGCTTAGGGACAGGGGCAGGCACCGGGGAGCTGTTTTTT. As protein: CASSLGTGAGTGELFF.

J is TRBJ2-4 and V is TRBV6-6, with 7 bases identical to TRBD2. The CDR3 runs to 14 residues. Germline V lookup: CDR1 MNHNY, CDR2 SVGAGI (reference sequence). The trim removed 6 bases at V and 1 base at J, leaving 3 bases unmatched. CDR3 sequence reads: CASSHGGAKNIQYF. DNA for the CDR3: TGTGCCAGCAGCCACGGGGGGGCCAAAAACATTCAGTACTTC.

The chain links TRBV19 to TRBJ1-2; 7 bases align to TRBD1. In germline, CDR1 is LNHDA, CDR2 SQIVND (reference sequence). The CDR3 runs to 14 residues. Unmatched junction bases numbered 4, after V lost 3 bases and J lost 3 bases. For the CDR3, the DNA is TGTGCCAGTAGTATGTTTCAGGGGGACTATGGCTACACCTTC. Translation: CASSMFQGDYGYTF.

The chain joins TRBV2 to TRBJ2-3, with 14 positions matching TRBD2. The CDR3 sequence is 18 residues long. Trimming cost V 7 bases and J 0 bases; bases outside gene matches: 9. Germline lookup yields CDR1 SNHLY and CDR2 FYNNEI. CDR3 sequence reads: CASTRGTSGGLSTDTQYF. The CDR3, as DNA: TGTGCCAGCACCCGGGGGACTAGCGGGGGCCTTAGCACAGATACGCAGTATTTT.